Below are 7 T cell receptor beta chains sequenced from a single sample in a study of shared T cell receptors in the human thymus (dated by TCRdb to the early 2020s). The library came from the immunoSEQ multiplex PCR assay. TCRdb's version of the immuneACCESS table is confined to in-frame rearrangements and falls short of the full clone set. An unresolved V gene accounts for under half of the shortfall where checked; the remainder is of unknown origin. Recorded for this sample are some 660,000 clones; approximately 89% of them occurred a single time. The ten largest clones add up to 0.0094% of the sample. These records were also assigned to another study, of human thymus T cells.

Sequencing was carried out using thymocytes. The receptors come from a boy under two years old with a congenital heart defect. Donor details come from another sample of the same person, matched by shared clones.

As for this clone: The junction departs from germline at one end; a sequencing error may be responsible. This sample includes further DNA sequences coding for the same CDR3. This sequence joins TRBV6-5 and TRBJ1-6; the D gene is possibly TRBD1 (5 bases). This CDR3 spans 15 amino acids. CDR1 is MNHEY, CDR2 SVGAGI, per germline. The CDR3 here is CASSYSQGENSPLHF. CDR3 sequence (DNA): TGTGCCAGCAGTTACTCGCAGGGCGAGAATTCCCCCCTCCACTTT.

V gene TRBV5-6 combines with J gene TRBJ2-2, with D tentatively TRBD2 (6 bases). CDR3 length: 16 amino acids. CDR1 SGHDT and CDR2 YYEEEE come from the germline V gene. Trimming cost V 1 base and J 6 bases, with 16 bases left between them. The CDR3 spells CASSLPSTGESGELFF. CDR3 coding DNA: TGTGCCAGCAGCTTGCCGTCCACGGGGGAATCCGGGGAGCTGTTTTTT.

This chain links TRBV9 with TRBJ2-5, with 9 bases aligning to TRBD1. This CDR3 spans 14 amino acids. V dropped 3 bases and J dropped 4; count of bases not matched to a gene: 4. Germline CDR1 and CDR2: SGDLS and YYNGEE. CDR3 residues: CASSATGGIETQYF. In DNA, the CDR3 is TGTGCCAGCAGCGCCACAGGGGGCATAGAGACCCAGTACTTC.

This chain joins TRBV25-1 and TRBJ2-1, with TRBD1 matching over 8 bases. The length of the CDR3 is 18 residues. Germline CDR1 and CDR2: MGHDK and SYGVNS. V shed 3 bases, J shed 3 bases, and the junction held 13 bases outside the gene matches. CDR3 sequence reads: CASSDSPLHRGFYNEQFF. DNA for the CDR3: TGTGCCAGCAGTGACTCCCCGCTACACAGGGGGTTCTACAATGAGCAGTTCTTC.

The V call is TRBV5-1, the J call TRBJ2-7; 9 positions match TRBD1. The germline gives CDR1 SGHRS, CDR2 YFSETQ. Trimming cost V 4 bases and J 3 bases; bases outside gene matches: 8. The CDR3 is 15 residues long. The CDR3 DNA reads TGCGCCAGCAGCATGGCTCGGGACAGGGTCTACGAGCAGTACTTC. Translating it yields CASSMARDRVYEQYF.

The chain recombines TRBV7-9 with TRBJ1-4; tentatively, D is TRBD1 (5 bases). Trimming shortened V by 11 bases and J by 3 bases, and 13 bases separated the two germline ends. The CDR3 covers 13 residues. Germline V gene sequence: CDR1 SEHNR, CDR2 FQNEAQ (reference sequence). The CDR3 DNA reads as TGTGCCGGGGGGGAAAAGGCTAATGAAAAACTGTTTTTT. Translated: CAGGEKANEKLFF.

V gene TRBV7-8 combines with J gene TRBJ1-5, with D possibly TRBD1 on 6 matching bases. V shed 5 bases and J shed 0 bases, with 20 bases lying between them. Germline CDR1 SGHVS, CDR2 FQNEAQ. The CDR3 covers 18 residues. Here the CDR3 reads CASSPRTLRGSSNQPQHF. In DNA form, the CDR3 reads TGTGCCAGCAGCCCCCGGACTCTCAGGGGTAGTAGCAATCAGCCCCAGCATTTT.